The 12 T cell receptor beta chains in this list originate from one sample, sequenced in a study of control samples from healthy donors and cancer patients. The method was immunoSEQ multiplex PCR; TCRdb's version includes in-frame clones alone and lacks a portion of them. The sample lists roughly 370,000 clones; 90% were seen once. Sequenced material: PBMCs. These TCRs come from a man aged 35 to 55 with head and neck cancer.

This clone was seen only once. This sequence joins TRBV19 and TRBJ1-1, with D hard to call. The V gene's germline CDR1 is LNHDA and CDR2 SQIVND (reference sequence). Trimming cost V 3 bases and J 4 bases, with 12 bases left between them. This CDR3 has 14 residues. The CDR3 sequence is CASSMGRLGTEAFF. CDR3 nucleotides: TGTGCCAGTAGTATGGGAAGGTTGGGCACTGAAGCTTTCTTT.

This chain uses TRBV7-2 with TRBJ1-2; 7 bases align to TRBD1. Per the germline V gene, CDR1 is SGHTA and CDR2 is FQGNSA. With V trimmed by 1 base and J by 4 bases, 12 bases remained unmatched. The CDR3 is 17 residues long. CDR3 nucleotides: TGTGCCAGCAGCTTAGGACCCTCCGAGGGGACAGCCTATGGCTACACCTTC. Protein sequence: CASSLGPSEGTAYGYTF.

The chain combines TRBV19 with TRBJ2-2; maybe TRBD2 (6 bases). Germline V CDR1 and CDR2: LNHDA, SQIVND (reference sequence). Trimming pared 6 bases from V and 2 bases from J, leaving 13 bases between. CDR3 length: 15 amino acids. CDR3 nucleotides: TGTGCCAGTAGACAGCTGGGGGGAAACACCGGGGAGCTGTTTTTT. This encodes CASRQLGGNTGELFF.

This rearrangement joins TRBV10-1 to TRBJ1-1; D gene ambiguous. Trimming pared 5 bases from V and 2 bases from J, leaving 9 bases between. The CDR3 has 13 amino acids. The germline CDR1 and CDR2 sequences are WNHNN and SYGVQD (reference sequence). CDR3 DNA sequence: TGCGCCAGCAGTCAGTTGGCTAACACTGAAGCTTTCTTT. Translated: CASSQLANTEAFF.

This clone has only one observation. J is TRBJ2-3 and V is TRBV3-1 (or the pseudogene TRBV3-2), with D possibly matching TRBD1 (5 bases). Trimming pared 3 bases from V and 2 bases from J, leaving 18 bases between. The CDR3 consists of 17 residues. Germline V gene lookup returns CDR1 LGHDT and CDR2 YNNKEL (reference sequence). This CDR3 is CASSHPSWQGFTDTQYF. In DNA form, the CDR3 reads TGTGCCAGCAGCCACCCTTCTTGGCAGGGCTTCACAGATACGCAGTATTTT.

This chain joins TRBV6-2 or TRBV6-3 and TRBJ2-5; D ambiguous. Trimming cost V 6 bases and J 5 bases, with 13 bases left between them. The germline CDR1 and CDR2 sequences are MNHEY and SVGEGT. The CDR3 loop spans 13 amino acids. DNA of the CDR3: TGTGCCAGCAGCCGCTTTGTTAGGGAGACCCAGTACTTC. It yields the protein CASSRFVRETQYF.

The chain joins TRBV9 to TRBJ2-1; 8 bases are shared with TRBD2. CDR1 is SGDLS, CDR2 YYNGEE, per germline. The CDR3 consists of 15 residues. The J segment lost 3 bases and the V segment lost 0 bases, leaving 2 bases of the junction unmatched. The CDR3: CASSVVSGVYNEQFF. In DNA, the CDR3 is TGTGCCAGCAGCGTAGTTAGCGGGGTCTACAATGAGCAGTTCTTC.

The gene calls are TRBV2 and TRBJ2-7, with TRBD2 matching over 10 bases. The germline V gene has CDR1 SNHLY and CDR2 FYNNEI. The V and J ends lost 5 bases and 3 bases, in that order; junction bases with no gene match: 1. CDR3 length: 13 residues. The CDR3 protein is CASSLAGDYEQYF. DNA of the CDR3: TGTGCCAGCAGTCTAGCGGGGGACTACGAGCAGTACTTC.

The V and J genes are TRBV27 and TRBJ2-3, with TRBD1 matching over 10 bases. J was trimmed by 5 bases and V by 2 bases; bases with no gene match: 7. This CDR3 spans 16 amino acids. Germline V lookup: CDR1 MNHEY, CDR2 SMNVEV (reference sequence). As DNA, the CDR3 is TGTGCCAGCAGTTTAAAGGGACAGGGGCAGGGAGATACGCAGTATTTT. Residues: CASSLKGQGQGDTQYF.

This clone was picked up one time. The chain has TRBV18 and TRBJ1-3; no firm D call. This CDR3 contains 14 residues. Germline V lookup: CDR1 KGHSH, CDR2 LQKENI. Trimming cost V 8 bases and J 3 bases, with 14 bases left between them. The CDR3 here is CASGELLNGNTIYF. DNA for the CDR3: TGTGCCAGCGGAGAGTTGCTTAATGGAAACACCATATATTTT.

The gene calls are TRBV3-1 (or the pseudogene TRBV3-2) and TRBJ2-7; possibly TRBD2 for D (7 bases). Per germline, CDR1 LGHDT and CDR2 YNNKEL (reference sequence). Between the trimmed V and J ends, which lost 4 bases and 2 bases, there was a span of 15 bases. The CDR3 totals 15 residues. CDR3 sequence: CASSPAHGGPYEQYF. Here the CDR3 DNA reads TGTGCCAGCAGCCCAGCCCACGGGGGGCCCTACGAGCAGTACTTC.

This clone was detected only a few times. The chain carries TRBV12-3 or TRBV12-4 and TRBJ2-1, with unresolved D. V was clipped by 11 bases and J by 4 bases, with 6 bases between them. CDR3 size: 10 residues. This chain's CDR3 is CAPYYNEQFF. CDR3 nucleotides: TGTGCCCCCTATTACAATGAGCAGTTCTTC.